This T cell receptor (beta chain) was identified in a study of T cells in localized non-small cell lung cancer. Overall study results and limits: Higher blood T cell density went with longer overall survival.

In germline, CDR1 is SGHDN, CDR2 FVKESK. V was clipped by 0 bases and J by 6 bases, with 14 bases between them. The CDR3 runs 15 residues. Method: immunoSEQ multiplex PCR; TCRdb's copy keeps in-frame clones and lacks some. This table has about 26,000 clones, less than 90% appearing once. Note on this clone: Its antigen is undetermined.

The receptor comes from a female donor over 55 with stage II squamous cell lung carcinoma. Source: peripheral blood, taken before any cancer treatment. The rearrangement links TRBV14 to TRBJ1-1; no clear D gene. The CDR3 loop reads CASSQDRSGAAEAFF. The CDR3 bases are TGTGCCAGCAGCCAAGATCGGAGTGGAGCAGCTGAAGCTTTCTTT. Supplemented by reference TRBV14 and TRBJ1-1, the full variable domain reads EAGVTQFPSHSVIEKGQTVTLRCDPISGHDNLYWYRRVMGKEIKFLLHFVKESKQDESGMPNNRFLAERTGGTYSTLKVQPAELEDSGVYFCASSQDRSGAAEAFFGQGTRLTVV.